This TCR beta chain was captured in a study of blood T cell repertoires in COVID-19. Study background: Acute and convalescent COVID-19 samples came from the United States, Italy and Spain. T cells, B-cell-depleted T cells, or PBMCs provided the cDNA or gDNA that served as material.

Original processing notes: Counts of nucleated cells, estimated from reference gene primer amplification, were obtained. Libraries were prepared by immunoSEQ multiplex PCR; TCRdb keeps only in-frame clonotypes and omits some of them. V, J and clone size are those of that table, while D and trimming were read from the DNA. The sample yields 90,000 to 120,000 clones, about nine tenths seen once. This CDR3 comprises 15 residues. Germline CDR1 LNHDA, CDR2 SQIVND (reference sequence). The V end lost 0 bases, the J end lost 2 bases, and 11 bases lay between the germline ends. This receptor was obtained from a man in his fifties or sixties with active or convalescent COVID-19. Sequencing was done on a sample of peripheral blood. The chain combines TRBV19 with TRBJ2-7; D perhaps matches TRBD2 (6 bases). The CDR3 sequence is CASSIEDSGTYEQYF. The DNA of the CDR3 is TGTGCCAGTAGTATAGAGGATAGCGGAACCTACGAGCAGTACTTC.